In this sample, the clone carrying this T cell receptor (beta chain) turned up many times. The germline V gene has CDR1 MDHEN and CDR2 SYDVKM. The CDR3 runs 17 residues. V was clipped by 6 bases and J by 3 bases; unmatched bases: 6. Time point defined: sample taken at primary tumor resection. The data belong to a study of spatial heterogeneity in lung cancer. Every TCR cDNA molecule bore its own unique molecular identifier. TCRdb used MiXCR to reprocess the 5' RACE reads, holding one entry per CDR3 protein. The top ten hold over 40% of the sample, which has approximately 92,000 distinct CDR3 sequences, 9.5% to 15% seen once.

This sequence was found in a male donor with early-stage non-small cell lung cancer. The chain combines TRBV28 with TRBJ2-6, with 12 bases aligning to TRBD1. Sequenced here: PBMCs, sampled at surgery. The CDR3 bases are TGTGCCAGCAGCTCGGGACAGGGGGCAGGTGGGGCCAACGTCCTGACTTTC. Translating it yields CASSSGQGAGGANVLTF.